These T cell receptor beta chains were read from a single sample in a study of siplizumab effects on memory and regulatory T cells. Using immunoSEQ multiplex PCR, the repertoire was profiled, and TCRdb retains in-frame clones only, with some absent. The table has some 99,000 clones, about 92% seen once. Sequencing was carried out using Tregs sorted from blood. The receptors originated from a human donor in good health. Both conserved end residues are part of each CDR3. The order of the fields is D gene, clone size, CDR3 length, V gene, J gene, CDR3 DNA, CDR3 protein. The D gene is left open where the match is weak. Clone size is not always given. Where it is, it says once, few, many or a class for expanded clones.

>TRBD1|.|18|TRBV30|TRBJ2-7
TGTGCCTGGACCCCGCGGGACAGGGGGCCCGACCACCCCTACGAGCAGTACTTC
CAWTPRDRGPDHPYEQYF
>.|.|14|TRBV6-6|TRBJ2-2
TGTGCCAGCAGTTACCGTGCGATAACCGGGGAGCTGTTTTTT
CASSYRAITGELFF
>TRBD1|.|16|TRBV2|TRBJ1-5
TGTGCCAGCAGTGAAACCGGGACAGAAAACAATCAGCCCCAGCATTTT
CASSETGTENNQPQHF
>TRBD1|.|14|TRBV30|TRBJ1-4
TGTGCCGGGGTTAGACAGGGGCCTAATGAAAAACTGTTTTTT
CAGVRQGPNEKLFF
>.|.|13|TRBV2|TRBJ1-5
TGTGCCAGCAGTGGGCAGGACTTAGGGCCCCAGCATTTT
CASSGQDLGPQHF
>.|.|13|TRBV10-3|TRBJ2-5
TGTGCCATCAGTGTACTCTTAGCTGAGACCCAGTACTTC
CAISVLLAETQYF
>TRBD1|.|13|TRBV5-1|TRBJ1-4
TGCGCCAGCACCGAGAGACAGGGAGAAAAACTGTTTTTT
CASTERQGEKLFF
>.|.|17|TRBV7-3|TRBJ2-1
TGTGCCAGCAGCTTAGATCGAGGGAGAAGCTCCTACAATGAGCAGTTCTTC
CASSLDRGRSSYNEQFF
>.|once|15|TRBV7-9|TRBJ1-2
TGTGCCACACCTCAGGCGTACTCAACGGGGTATGGCTACACCTTC
CATPQAYSTGYGYTF
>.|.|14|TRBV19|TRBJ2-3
TGTGCCAGTAGGGCCCCCGACGGCACAGATACGCAGTATTTT
CASRAPDGTDTQYF
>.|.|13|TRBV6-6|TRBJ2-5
TGTGCCAGCAGACGACCGGACCAAGAGACCCAGTACTTC
CASRRPDQETQYF
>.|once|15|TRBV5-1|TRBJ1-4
TGCGCCAGCAGCCCGGGGGGAAACGAAGGGGGAAAACTGTTTTTT
CASSPGGNEGGKLFF
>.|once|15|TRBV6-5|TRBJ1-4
TGTGCCAGCAGTTACTCGACAGCAACTAATGAAAAACTGTTTTTT
CASSYSTATNEKLFF
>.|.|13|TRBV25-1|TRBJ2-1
TGTGCCAGCAGTGAAACGAATTCAAATGAGCAGTTCTTC
CASSETNSNEQFF
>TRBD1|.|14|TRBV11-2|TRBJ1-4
TGTGCCAGCAGCTTAGGGACAGGGGATGAAAAACTGTTTTTT
CASSLGTGDEKLFF
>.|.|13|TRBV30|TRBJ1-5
TGTGCCTGGAGTGCTGGGGGAGATCAGCCCCAGCATTTT
CAWSAGGDQPQHF
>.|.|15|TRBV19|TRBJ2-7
TGTGCCAGTAGTTTAGTTGGCGGACAGTACTACGAGCAGTACTTC
CASSLVGGQYYEQYF
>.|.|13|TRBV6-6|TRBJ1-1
TGTGCCAGCAGTTACAAAGTGAACACTGAAGCTTTCTTT
CASSYKVNTEAFF
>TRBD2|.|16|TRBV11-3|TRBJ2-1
TGTGCCAGCAGCTCAGGACTAGCGGGGCCTTTATCTGAGCAGTTCTTC
CASSSGLAGPLSEQFF
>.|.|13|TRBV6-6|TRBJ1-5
TGTGCCAGCAGCCCCGACGGCAATCAGCCCCAGCATTTT
CASSPDGNQPQHF
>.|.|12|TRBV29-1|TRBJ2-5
TGCAGCGTCAGGGTTGGGGGGGAGACCCAGTACTTC
CSVRVGGETQYF
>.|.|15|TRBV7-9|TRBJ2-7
TGTGCCAGCACCTTGGACGGCGCAAGCTCCTACGAGCAGTACTTC
CASTLDGASSYEQYF
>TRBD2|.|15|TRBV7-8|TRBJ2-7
TGTGCCAGCAGCCCTAGGTGGGGACTAGGGGTCGAGCAGTACTTC
CASSPRWGLGVEQYF
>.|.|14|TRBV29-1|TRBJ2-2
TGCAGCGTTCAAGGCAGGATGAACACCGGGGAGCTGTTTTTT
CSVQGRMNTGELFF
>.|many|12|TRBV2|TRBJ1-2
TGTGCCAGCAGTCGCCCTGGCTATGGCTACACCTTC
CASSRPGYGYTF
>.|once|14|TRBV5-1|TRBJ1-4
TGCGCCAGCAGCTTCGGCAGGGGAGGAGAAAAACTGTTTTTT
CASSFGRGGEKLFF
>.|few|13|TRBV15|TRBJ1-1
TGTGCCACCAGCAGCCAGGGGAACACTGAAGCTTTCTTT
CATSSQGNTEAFF
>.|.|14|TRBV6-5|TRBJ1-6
TGTGCCAGCAGATTGGACGTCGGGAATTCACCCCTCCACTTT
CASRLDVGNSPLHF
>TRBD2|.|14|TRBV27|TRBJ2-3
TGTGCCACCCGGACTAGCGGGAGGGGGAATACGCAGTATTTT
CATRTSGRGNTQYF
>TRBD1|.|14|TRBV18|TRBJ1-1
TGTGCCAGCTCAAGACAGGGGGCGGACACTGAAGCTTTCTTT
CASSRQGADTEAFF
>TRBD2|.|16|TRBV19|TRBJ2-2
TGTGCCAGTAGTAATATCGGGACTAGCCAGGTCGGGGAGCTGTTTTTT
CASSNIGTSQVGELFF
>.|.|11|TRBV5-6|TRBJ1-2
TGTGCCAGCACCCTAGGCTATGGCTACACCTTC
CASTLGYGYTF
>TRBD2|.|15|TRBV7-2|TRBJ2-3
TGTGCCAGCAGACAACGGGGGGGGGCCTCAGATACGCAGTATTTT
CASRQRGGASDTQYF
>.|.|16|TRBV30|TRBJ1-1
TGTGCCTGGAGTGTACTCGGGGGGCGAAGGTTAGCTGAAGCTTTCTTT
CAWSVLGGRRLAEAFF
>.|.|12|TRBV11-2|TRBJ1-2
TGTGCCAGCAGCGACCACAGGAATGGCTACACCTTC
CASSDHRNGYTF
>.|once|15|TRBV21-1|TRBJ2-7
TGTGCCAGCACCCCAGGGAGGACCGAGACCTACGAGCAGTACTTC
CASTPGRTETYEQYF
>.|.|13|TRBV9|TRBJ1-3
TGTGCCAGCAGCCCGGGAGGAGGAAACACCATATATTTT
CASSPGGGNTIYF
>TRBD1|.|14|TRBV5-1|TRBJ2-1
TGCGCCAGCAGCTCCGGACAGGGTAGCAATGAGCAGTTCTTC
CASSSGQGSNEQFF
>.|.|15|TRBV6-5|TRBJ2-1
TGTGCCAGCAGTTACTCGGGGGGTCCAAACAATGAGCAGTTCTTC
CASSYSGGPNNEQFF
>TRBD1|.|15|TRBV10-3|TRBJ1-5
TGTGCCATCAGTGAGACTGACAGGGGGCGACAGCCCCAGCATTTT
CAISETDRGRQPQHF
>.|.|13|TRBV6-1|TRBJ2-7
TGTGCCACCCCGTCGGGCAGGTACTACGAGCAGTACTTC
CATPSGRYYEQYF
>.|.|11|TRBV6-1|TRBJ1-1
TGTGCCAGCAGTCCTCGCACTGAAGCTTTCTTT
CASSPRTEAFF
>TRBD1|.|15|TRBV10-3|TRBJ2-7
TGTGCCATCAATGAGCCGGGACAGGGGACCTACGAGCAGTACTTC
CAINEPGQGTYEQYF
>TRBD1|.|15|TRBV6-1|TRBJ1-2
TGTGCCACCAGCCCGGAAGGACAGGTCCTCTATGGCTACACCTTC
CATSPEGQVLYGYTF
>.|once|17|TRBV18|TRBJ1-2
TGTGCCAGCTCGTACCTGGCAGGGGCGGGCGCTGATTTTGGCTACACCTTC
CASSYLAGAGADFGYTF
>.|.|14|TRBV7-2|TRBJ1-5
TGTGCCAGCAGCTTAGTCCCAGGGTATCAGCCCCAGCATTTT
CASSLVPGYQPQHF
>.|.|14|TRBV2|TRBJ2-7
TGTGCCAGCTTCCGAGGTCTGGGTGGCGGCGAGCAGTACTTC
CASFRGLGGGEQYF
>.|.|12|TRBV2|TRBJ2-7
TGTGCCAGCAGTCAGACAGCTGGCGAGCAGTACTTC
CASSQTAGEQYF
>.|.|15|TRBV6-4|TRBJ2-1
TGTGCCAGCAGTATTACCGGGACTCTTTACAATGAGCAGTTCTTC
CASSITGTLYNEQFF
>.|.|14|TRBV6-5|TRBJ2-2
TGTGCCAGCTGGGGGGCTCAAAACACCGGGGAGCTGTTTTTT
CASWGAQNTGELFF
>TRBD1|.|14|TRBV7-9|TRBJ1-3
TGTGCCAGCAGCTCTCAGGGGGTCGGAAACACCATATATTTT
CASSSQGVGNTIYF
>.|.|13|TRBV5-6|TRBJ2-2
TGTGCCAGCAGCTCCAAAAGAACCGGGGAGCTGTTTTTT
CASSSKRTGELFF
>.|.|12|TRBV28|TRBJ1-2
TGTGCCAGCACCGTTAGAAGCTATGGCTACACCTTC
CASTVRSYGYTF
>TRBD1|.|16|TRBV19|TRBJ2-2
TGTGCCAGTAGTATCGGTGACAGGGGGCTTAACGGGGAGCTGTTTTTT
CASSIGDRGLNGELFF